One sample yielded the 26 T cell receptor beta chains listed below, sequenced in a study of response to subunit inactivated influenza vaccine. TCRdb reprocessed the RT-PCR reads with MiXCR, giving one entry per CDR3 protein. The sample carries roughly 650,000 distinct CDR3 sequences, around 13% recorded once. Sequencing used PBMCs from blood, obtained roughly 15 days before vaccination. The receptors shown here come from a man over 45 who received an inactivated influenza vaccine.

The V call is TRBV7-3, the J call TRBJ2-1; no clear D gene. The CDR3 loop spans 16 amino acids. Trimming shortened V by 1 base and J by 4 bases, and 14 bases separated the two germline ends. Per the germline V gene, CDR1 is SGHTA and CDR2 is FQGTGA. CDR3 nucleotides: TGTGCCAGCAGCTTAATACCGGGCCTTAAATACAATGAGCAGTTCTTC. It encodes CASSLIPGLKYNEQFF.

This clonotype has just a few counts. The V and J genes are TRBV2 and TRBJ2-7, with TRBD2 identical over 7 bases. The V segment lost 6 bases and the J segment 6 bases; nucleotides outside the gene matches: 11. The V gene's germline CDR1 is SNHLY and CDR2 FYNNEI. The CDR3 covers 14 residues. The CDR3 region is CASRPGLSLFEQYF. CDR3 nucleotide sequence: TGTGCCAGCAGACCGGGACTATCCCTCTTCGAGCAGTACTTC. The complete variable domain, with remaining parts taken from reference TRBV2 and TRBJ2-7, reads EPEVTQTPSHQVTQMGQEVILRCVPISNHLYFYWYRQILGQKVEFLVSFYNNEISEKSEIFDDQFSVERPDGSNFTLKIRSTKLEDSAMYFCASRPGLSLFEQYFGPGTRLTVT.

The V call is TRBV12-3 or TRBV12-4, the J call TRBJ2-7; 9 bases map to TRBD2. V was pared by 6 bases and J by 5 bases, with 17 bases of the junction left unmatched. CDR3 length: 17 residues. CDR3 region: CASSMGPVTSGLNEQYF. The CDR3 DNA is TGTGCCAGCAGCATGGGGCCAGTGACTAGCGGATTGAACGAGCAGTACTTC.

Many counts were recorded for this clonotype. The chain joins TRBV29-1 to TRBJ2-7; D unresolved. CDR3 length equals 14 residues. Trimming stripped 4 bases from V and 5 bases from J, with 18 bases between. Per the germline V gene, CDR1 is SQVTM and CDR2 is ANQGSEA. This CDR3 is CSVGQTIGIHEQYF. CDR3 coding DNA: TGCAGCGTTGGCCAGACCATAGGGATCCACGAGCAGTACTTC.

The CDR3 sequence: CASSELGYNSPLHF. The CDR3 region has the DNA TGTGCCAGCAGTGAACTGGGGTATAATTCACCCCTCCACTTT. The gene calls are TRBV6-1 and TRBJ1-6; unclear D gene. Germline V CDR1 and CDR2: MNHNS, SASEGT. V was pared by 2 bases and J by 4 bases, with 6 bases between. CDR3 length: 14 amino acids.

There are a few counts of this clonotype. The chain links TRBV4-3 to TRBJ2-3, with 7 bases that match TRBD2. After removal of 0 bases from V and 4 bases from J, the junction contained 4 bases not matched to a gene. In germline, CDR1 is LGHNA, CDR2 YSLEER. CDR3 length equals 15 residues. CDR3 sequence (DNA): TGCGCCAGCAGCCAAGAAGGCGGGAGTGCAGATACGCAGTATTTT. This codes for CASSQEGGSADTQYF.

This clonotype has only a few counts. V is TRBV20-1 and J is TRBJ2-6; D is unresolved. CDR1 and CDR2 (germline): DFQATT, SNEGSKA (reference sequence). The V end was cut by 0 bases, the J end by 0 bases, with 15 bases between. This CDR3 has 18 amino acids. The CDR3 is CSARDLYQVLSGANVLTF. CDR3 bases: TGCAGTGCTAGAGATCTCTACCAGGTTCTCTCTGGGGCCAACGTCCTGACTTTC.

This clonotype was counted at least ten times. The chain couples TRBV20-1 to TRBJ1-1; 7 bases agree with TRBD1. The germline gives CDR1 DFQATT, CDR2 SNEGSKA (reference sequence). The CDR3 has 13 residues. With 1 base clipped from V and 10 bases from J, the junction kept 9 bases outside the gene matches. This chain's CDR3 is CSARGTGRFGAFF. The CDR3 region has the DNA TGCAGTGCTAGAGGGACAGGCCGATTTGGAGCTTTCTTT.

This clonotype has only a few counts. The gene calls are TRBV9 and TRBJ2-3, with D perhaps being TRBD1 or TRBD2 (5 bases each). This CDR3 spans 14 amino acids. Germline loops: CDR1 SGDLS, CDR2 YYNGEE. V lost 4 bases and J 2 bases, leaving 11 bases between the germline ends. CDR3 sequence (DNA): TGTGCCAGCAGCATCGGGACCCTCACAGATACGCAGTATTTT. Translation gives CASSIGTLTDTQYF. The full variable domain, with the rest looked up from reference TRBV9 and TRBJ2-3, is DSGVTQTPKHLITATGQRVTLRCSPRSGDLSVYWYQQSLDQGLQFLIQYYNGEERAKGNILERFSAQQFPDLHSELNLSSLELGDSALYFCASSIGTLTDTQYFGPGTRLTVL.

This clonotype was seen many times. The rearrangement links TRBV20-1 to TRBJ1-5; D remains ambiguous. The length of the CDR3 is 14 residues. V lost 6 bases, J lost 7 bases, and 19 bases lay in between. Germline V gives CDR1 DFQATT, CDR2 SNEGSKA (reference sequence). As DNA, the CDR3 is TGCAGTGCCCTTAGTTTGGCCTCCGGCCAGCCCCAGCATTTT. Protein product: CSALSLASGQPQHF.

The chain has TRBV2 and TRBJ2-7; 8 bases are a match to TRBD1. Per germline, CDR1 SNHLY and CDR2 FYNNEI. The CDR3 has 14 residues. With 7 bases clipped from V and 4 bases from J, the junction kept 9 bases outside the gene matches. CDR3 sequence: CASNRGQGEYEQYF. Written as DNA, the CDR3 is TGTGCCAGCAATCGTGGACAGGGAGAATACGAGCAGTACTTC.

J is TRBJ1-4 and V is TRBV7-9; 7 nucleotides match TRBD1. CDR1 and CDR2 (germline): SEHNR, FQNEAQ (reference sequence). J gave up 6 bases and V 0 bases, and 4 bases lay outside the gene matches. The CDR3 loop spans 15 amino acids. The DNA of the CDR3 is TGTGCCAGCAGCTTAGCGACAGGGAGAGATGAAAAACTGTTTTTT. It codes for CASSLATGRDEKLFF.

This clonotype was counted a few times. The chain joins TRBV27 to TRBJ2-3, with 14 bases lining up with TRBD2. The V gene end was trimmed by 5 bases and the J gene end by 5 bases; junction bases not matched to a gene: 6. The germline gives CDR1 MNHEY, CDR2 SMNVEV (reference sequence). This CDR3 spans 16 amino acids. The CDR3 is CASSPTSGRARDTQYF. CDR3 coding DNA: TGTGCCAGCAGTCCGACTAGCGGGAGGGCCCGAGATACGCAGTATTTT.

The V gene is TRBV15, the J gene TRBJ2-7, with D perhaps TRBD1 or TRBD2 (5 bases each). The CDR3 runs 14 residues. Germline assignment: CDR1 LNHNV and CDR2 YYDKDF (reference sequence). V lost 0 bases and J 7 bases, leaving 13 bases between the germline ends. CDR3 sequence (DNA): TGTGCCACCAGCAGAGATCGAGGGGTGGGGGAGCAGTACTTC. This gives the protein CATSRDRGVGEQYF.

V is TRBV29-1 and J is TRBJ2-2; D is perhaps TRBD2 (5 bases). The CDR3 is 14 amino acids. Trimming took off 7 bases at V and 2 bases at J, with 14 bases between the two ends. Germline V gene data show CDR1 as SQVTM and CDR2 as ANQGSEA. The CDR3 reads CSANGVKNTGELFF. In DNA, the CDR3 is TGCAGCGCTAACGGGGTTAAAAACACCGGGGAGCTGTTTTTT.

A few counts support this clonotype. J is TRBJ2-1 and V is TRBV29-1; no firm D call. The V end was cut by 5 bases, the J end by 4 bases, with 15 bases between. The CDR3 is 14 residues long. Per germline, CDR1 SQVTM and CDR2 ANQGSEA. The CDR3 bases are TGCAGCGTTATCTCCGGTCGGCGTTACAATGAGCAGTTCTTC. This codes for CSVISGRRYNEQFF.

This clonotype was counted only a few times. The chain recombines TRBV5-6 with TRBJ2-7; 7 positions match TRBD2. The CDR3 covers 14 residues. Germline CDR1 SGHDT, CDR2 YYEEEE. The J segment lost 3 bases and the V segment lost 2 bases, leaving 5 bases of the junction unmatched. The CDR3 DNA reads TGTGCCAGCAGCTTTTCCGGACTAGTCTACGAGCAGTACTTC. Encoded protein: CASSFSGLVYEQYF.

This clonotype occurred a few times. The rearrangement joins TRBV18 to TRBJ2-7; 9 nucleotides line up with TRBD1. From germline, CDR1 is KGHSH and CDR2 LQKENI. The CDR3 runs 16 residues. V lost 3 bases to trimming and J lost 4 bases; unmatched junction nucleotides: 10. The CDR3 spells CASSPTTGTGSYEQYF. The DNA of the CDR3 is TGTGCCAGCTCACCGACGACCGGGACAGGGTCGTACGAGCAGTACTTC.

The V gene is TRBV5-1, the J gene TRBJ2-2; D is undetermined. CDR3 length: 12 amino acids. The ends were cut back, 1 base at V and 7 bases at J, with 5 bases in the middle. In germline, CDR1 is SGHRS, CDR2 YFSETQ. The DNA for the CDR3 is TGCGCCAGCAGCTTGTCGATCGGGGAGCTGTTTTTT. Protein product: CASSLSIGELFF.

J is TRBJ2-1 and V is TRBV4-3; no clear D. The CDR3 runs 16 residues. CDR1 LGHNA and CDR2 YSLEER come from the germline V gene. The germline V and J ends were trimmed by 0 bases and 0 bases, with 9 bases remaining between them. CDR3 nucleotide sequence: TGCGCCAGCAGCCAAGATCCGGCAGACTCCTACAATGAGCAGTTCTTC. As protein: CASSQDPADSYNEQFF.

CDR3 sequence (DNA): TGTGCCAGCAGCAGCGGGGGTAACTCCTACGAGCAGTACTTC. Protein product: CASSSGGNSYEQYF. The chain links TRBV7-2 to TRBJ2-7; 8 nucleotides match TRBD2. With 5 bases clipped from V and 0 bases from J, the junction kept 3 bases outside the gene matches. CDR1 is SGHTA and CDR2 is FQGNSA in the germline V gene. The CDR3 extends over 14 amino acids.

J is TRBJ2-2 and V is TRBV28; D possibly corresponds to TRBD1 (5 bases). Germline V gene lookup returns CDR1 MDHEN and CDR2 SYDVKM. This CDR3 is 18 amino acids long. Trimming shortened V by 4 bases and J by 3 bases, and 21 bases separated the two germline ends. The CDR3 reads CASSSIWIGQGHTGELFF. The DNA for the CDR3 is TGTGCCAGCAGTTCAATCTGGATAGGGCAGGGCCACACCGGGGAGCTGTTTTTT.

V usage is TRBV6-2 or TRBV6-3 and J usage is TRBJ2-3, with 7 nucleotides matching TRBD1. This CDR3 region has 15 residues. The junction had 4 bases not matched to a gene; V was cut back by 2 bases and J by 2 bases. In germline, CDR1 is MNHEY, CDR2 SVGEGT. CDR3 DNA sequence: TGTGCCAGCAGTTACCGACAGGGACACACAGATACGCAGTATTTT. Residues: CASSYRQGHTDTQYF.

This clonotype appeared many times. The V call is TRBV2, the J call TRBJ2-1, with 9 bases lining up with TRBD2. Per germline, CDR1 SNHLY and CDR2 FYNNEI. This CDR3 is 15 amino acids long. Unmatched junction bases numbered 9, after V lost 3 bases and J lost 9 bases. The CDR3 loop is CASSEFGTSMPEQFF. CDR3 coding DNA: TGTGCCAGCAGTGAGTTCGGGACTAGCATGCCTGAGCAGTTCTTC.

The chain employs TRBV20-1 and TRBJ2-3, with D perhaps TRBD2 (6 bases). The CDR3 has 14 amino acids. Germline values: CDR1 DFQATT, CDR2 SNEGSKA (reference sequence). The V end lost 5 bases, the J end lost 3 bases, and 15 bases lay between the germline ends. CDR3 bases: TGCAGTGCTCGTACCGGGGGTTGGACAGATACGCAGTATTTT. Its translation: CSARTGGWTDTQYF.

This clonotype was counted a few times. The genes are TRBV29-1 and TRBJ2-3; D remains unclear. Trimming took 3 bases from V and 6 from J, leaving 10 bases between them. The germline CDR1 and CDR2 sequences are SQVTM and ANQGSEA. CDR3 length: 12 residues. The CDR3 region is CSVDRSVDTQYF. The CDR3 DNA reads TGCAGCGTTGACAGGAGCGTCGATACGCAGTATTTT.